These 3 T cell receptor beta chains share one sample of origin, sequenced in a study of OX40 agonist ivuxolimab in advanced cancers. Assay: immunoSEQ multiplex PCR; the TCRdb copy retains only in-frame clones and omits some. Among 20,000 or so clones listed, around four fifths were seen once. This specimen consisted of CD4+ or CD8+ T cells sorted from blood, obtained in a trial of the OX40 agonist ivuxolimab. The receptors here all came from an adult with an advanced solid tumor such as melanoma, head and neck, liver or kidney cancer.

This clone was counted ten times or more. The DNA for the CDR3 is TGTGCCAGCTCACCACCGGGACTAGCGAGCCAAGAGACCCAGTACTTC. Encoded protein: CASSPPGLASQETQYF. The gene calls are TRBV18 and TRBJ2-5; 10 bases are a match to TRBD2. Looked up from germline, CDR1 is KGHSH and CDR2 is LQKENI. V was pared by 0 bases and J by 1 base, with 2 bases of the junction left unmatched. This CDR3 is 16 amino acids long.

This sequence joins TRBV5-6 and TRBJ1-4, with no clear D. Germline V lookup: CDR1 SGHDT, CDR2 YYEEEE. CDR3 length equals 15 residues. With 1 base removed from V and 1 base from J, the gap between germline ends came to 8 bases. The CDR3 spells CASSLWRETNEKLFF. CDR3 nucleotide sequence: TGTGCCAGCAGCTTGTGGCGGGAAACTAATGAAAAACTGTTTTTT.

Written as DNA, the CDR3 is TGTGCCACCAGCAGAGATCGGACAGGGGGCAGTTCCGGGGAGCTGTTTTTT. Encoded protein: CATSRDRTGGSSGELFF. V usage is TRBV15 and J usage is TRBJ2-2; 11 bases map to TRBD1. Germline V gene lookup returns CDR1 LNHNV and CDR2 YYDKDF (reference sequence). This CDR3 has 17 amino acids. J lost 6 bases, V lost 0 bases, and 6 bases had no gene match.